This TCR beta chain was documented in a study of Ad26.COV2.S vaccination and SARS-CoV-2 variants. Using immunoSEQ multiplex PCR, the repertoire was profiled, and TCRdb retains in-frame clones only, with some absent. Found here are roughly 390,000 clones, about 88% of them singletons; the top ten hold roughly 3%. With respect to this clone: As yet, its antigen is unknown.

With 8 bases removed from V and 7 bases from J, the gap between germline ends came to 12 bases. Per germline, CDR1 MNHEY and CDR2 SVGAGI. This CDR3 spans 12 amino acids. Study-level results: With respect to non-spike TCR breadth, vaccine and placebo recipients were similar.

Regarding treatment: 15 to 20 received Ad26.COV2.S at low or high dose, single or two shots; 5 received placebo; per-sample allocation not given. All samples were drawn on day 63, counting from the first vaccine or placebo injection. The chain uses TRBV6-5 and TRBJ2-1, with D possibly matching TRBD1 (5 bases). The sequences come from peripheral blood, collected in a trial of Ad26.COV2.S vaccine versus placebo. This receptor was identified in a person between 18 and 65 years old who received the Ad26.COV2.S COVID-19 vaccine or a placebo. Here the CDR3 DNA reads TGTGCCAGCGTTATCAGGGCGAATGAGCAGTTCTTC. Its translation: CASVIRANEQFF.